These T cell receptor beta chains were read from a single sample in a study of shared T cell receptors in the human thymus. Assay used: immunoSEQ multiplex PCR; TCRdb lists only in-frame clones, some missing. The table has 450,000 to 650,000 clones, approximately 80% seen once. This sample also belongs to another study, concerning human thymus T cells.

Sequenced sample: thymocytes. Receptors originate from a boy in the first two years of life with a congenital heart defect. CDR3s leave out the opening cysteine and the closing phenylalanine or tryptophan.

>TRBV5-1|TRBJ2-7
ASRPGTSGRADSYEQY
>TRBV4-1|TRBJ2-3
ASSQDTPAGVEDTQY
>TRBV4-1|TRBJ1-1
ASSQSPTGVTEAF
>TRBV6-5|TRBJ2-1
ASSYKGQYHNEQF
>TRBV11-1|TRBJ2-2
ASSPTLAGGGTGELF
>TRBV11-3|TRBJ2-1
ASSLDRGREGRYNEQF
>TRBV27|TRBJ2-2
ASSPGQGVVGRGANTGELF
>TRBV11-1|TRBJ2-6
ASSYTSPSVLVGANVLT
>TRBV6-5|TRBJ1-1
ASSYWQGAMDTEAF
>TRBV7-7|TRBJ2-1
ASSPAGGPLNEQF
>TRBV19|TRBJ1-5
ASTGEVGRNQPQH
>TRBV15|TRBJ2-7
ATSRERTSGKSGGPYEQY
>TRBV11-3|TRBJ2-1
ASSRLIHGRAGMDEQF
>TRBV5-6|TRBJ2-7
ASSLLAGGPDPSEQY
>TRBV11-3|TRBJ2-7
ASSSPLRGVSSYEQY
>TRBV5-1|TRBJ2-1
ASTGLAGTDEQF
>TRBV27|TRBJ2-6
ASSLSRPGTSGRRTGANVLT
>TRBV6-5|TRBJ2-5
ASNYRGSQETQY
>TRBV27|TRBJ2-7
ASSPRGQGHEQY
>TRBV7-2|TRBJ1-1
ASSWGDRADTEAF
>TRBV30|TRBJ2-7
AWSLQGYEQY
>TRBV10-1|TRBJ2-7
ASSEGLAGMVEQY
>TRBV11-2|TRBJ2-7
ASSLDPGTGSYEQY